The table lists the clone carrying this T cell receptor (beta chain) with a few counts. Its matching antigen is unknown. Amplification of TCR beta CDR3 regions used RNA as the template. The TCR CDR3 first-round RT-PCR relied on the HTBI primer set. Via MiXCR, TCRdb re-called the multiplex PCR reads, giving one row per CDR3 protein. The table has around 520,000 distinct CDR3 sequences, 11% to 15% seen once; the top ten hold roughly 14%. The data were obtained in a study of T cells in Graves' hyperthyroidism and ophthalmopathy. V was shortened by 2 bases and J by 5 bases, with 18 bases between the two germline ends. Germline V lookup: CDR1 DFQATT, CDR2 SNEGSKA (reference sequence). The CDR3 runs to 15 residues. General study results and limits: Most thyroid clonotypes that were expanded above 0.001 also turned up in blood.

Graves' hyperthyroidism without ophthalmopathy progression within 18 months was termed stable. This sequence originates from a middle-aged woman with Graves' hyperthyroidism. The rearrangement links TRBV20-1 to TRBJ1-2; D gene ambiguous. The specimen sequenced was blood. As DNA, the CDR3 is TGCAGTGCTAGACCCCCCTCCTCAAAAGTTTATGGCTACACCTTC. Its protein product is CSARPPSSKVYGYTF.